This T cell receptor (beta chain) originates from a study of blood T cell repertoires in COVID-19. The wider study: Italy, Spain and the United States were the sources of the convalescent and acute COVID-19 samples. PBMCs, B-cell-depleted T cells, or T cells provided the cDNA or gDNA that made up the material.

Germline CDR1 KGHSH, CDR2 LQKENI. V dropped 0 bases and J dropped 5; count of bases not matched to a gene: 7. There are 17 residues in the CDR3. This clone has a handful of counts. As processed by the authors: How many nucleated cells were present was estimated from reference gene primer amplification. This table comes from immunoSEQ multiplex PCR, and its TCRdb copy is limited to in-frame clones, with some not included. The D gene and trimming were derived from the DNA, and the V and J assignments and clone size from that table. The data show hundreds of thousands of clones, about nine tenths seen once.

This chain joins TRBV18 and TRBJ1-4; 9 bases fit TRBD1. This sequence originates from a woman aged 30 to 39 with active or convalescent COVID-19. Material: peripheral blood. CDR3 amino acids: CASSPPRRTGVNEKLFF. The CDR3 DNA reads TGTGCCAGCTCACCACCGAGAAGGACAGGGGTAAATGAAAAACTGTTTTTT.